These 12 T cell receptor beta chains share one sample of origin, sequenced in a study of cytomegalovirus exposure and HLA in healthy donors. Primers included in the PCR were 60 Vbeta and 13 Jbeta primers. This table comes from immunoSEQ multiplex PCR, and its TCRdb copy is limited to in-frame clones, with some not included. The sample has about 59,000 clones, about 80% seen once; the top ten hold approximately 1.5%. Sequencing used PBMCs. These receptors all stem from a man aged 35 to 55 in good health and CMV-seronegative.

The gene calls are TRBV7-2 and TRBJ2-1; TRBD2 is a possible D gene (5 bases). CDR3 length: 19 amino acids. Per the germline V gene, CDR1 is SGHTA and CDR2 is FQGNSA. V lost 1 base, J lost 6 bases, and 25 bases lay in between. CDR3 nucleotide sequence: TGTGCCAGCAGCTTAGTCCAGTTGGAGGTCTACACAACCCCCAATGAGCAGTTCTTC. This translates into CASSLVQLEVYTTPNEQFF.

V usage is TRBV5-6 and J usage is TRBJ1-2; D gene ambiguous. The CDR3 is made up of 13 amino acids. Germline CDR1 SGHDT, CDR2 YYEEEE. Trimming took off 4 bases at V and 3 bases at J, with 10 bases between the two ends. This CDR3 reads CASSRGRDYGYTF. The CDR3 coding sequence is TGTGCCAGCAGCCGAGGCCGCGACTATGGCTACACCTTC.

This chain uses TRBV11-2 with TRBJ1-3, with 8 bases lining up with TRBD1. The CDR3 has 14 residues. The ends lost 6 bases at V and 2 bases at J; junction bases unmatched: 3. CDR1 and CDR2 (germline): SGHAT, FQNNGV. The CDR3: CASRQDRAGNTIYF. In DNA, the CDR3 is TGTGCCAGCAGGCAGGACAGGGCTGGAAACACCATATATTTT.

The table lists this clone with a count of one. The chain combines TRBV30 with TRBJ1-5, with 7 bases identical to TRBD1. Germline V lookup: CDR1 GTSNPN, CDR2 SVGIG (reference sequence). V lost 0 bases to trimming and J lost 4 bases; unmatched junction nucleotides: 6. The CDR3 length is 15 residues. The CDR3: CAWSVVGQINQPQHF. CDR3 sequence (DNA): TGTGCCTGGAGTGTCGTGGGACAGATAAATCAGCCCCAGCATTTT.

This rearrangement joins TRBV5-1 to TRBJ1-2; D remains ambiguous. V lost 4 bases, J lost 4 bases, and 14 bases lay in between. This CDR3 contains 14 residues. Germline loops: CDR1 SGHRS, CDR2 YFSETQ. The CDR3 loop reads CASSVESRGYGYTF. Written as DNA, the CDR3 is TGCGCCAGCAGCGTAGAATCTCGGGGCTATGGCTACACCTTC.

The chain is built from TRBV7-6 and TRBJ1-1; 8 positions agree with TRBD1. Germline CDR1 SGHVS, CDR2 FNYEAQ. The CDR3 sequence is 15 residues long. V lost 5 bases to trimming and J lost 4 bases; unmatched junction nucleotides: 9. The CDR3 bases are TGTGCCAGCAGCAGAGGACAGGGAGGGAGCACTGAAGCTTTCTTT. This sequence encodes CASSRGQGGSTEAFF. Full variable domain (missing parts from reference TRBV7-6 and TRBJ1-1): GAGVSQSPRYKVTKRGQDVALRCDPISGHVSLYWYRQALGQGPEFLTYFNYEAQQDKSGLPNDRFSAERPEGSISTLTIQRTEQRDSAMYRCASSRGQGGSTEAFFGQGTRLTVV.

V is TRBV30 and J is TRBJ2-1; 8 nucleotides align to TRBD1. This CDR3 contains 15 residues. V was pared by 3 bases and J by 7 bases, with 11 bases of the junction left unmatched. Germline V gene sequence: CDR1 GTSNPN, CDR2 SVGIG (reference sequence). CDR3 coding DNA: TGTGCCTGGAGGGAACAGGGGGTGTGGGGGAATGAGCAGTTCTTC. Protein product: CAWREQGVWGNEQFF.

This chain uses TRBV27 with TRBJ2-2, with TRBD2 identical over 13 bases. V dropped 5 bases and J dropped 2; count of bases not matched to a gene: 11. In germline, CDR1 is MNHEY, CDR2 SMNVEV (reference sequence). The length of the CDR3 is 19 residues. In nucleotides, the CDR3 is TGTGCCAGCAGTCTTCACCAACTAGCGGGGGGGATTAACACCGGGGAGCTGTTTTTT. Amino acids: CASSLHQLAGGINTGELFF.

The rearrangement uses TRBV7-8 and TRBJ2-3; 8 bases are shared with TRBD2. CDR1 is SGHVS and CDR2 is FQNEAQ in the germline V gene. V dropped 3 bases and J dropped 6; count of bases not matched to a gene: 8. This CDR3 region has 15 residues. The CDR3 reads CASSFTSGESDTQYF. The CDR3 DNA is TGTGCCAGCAGCTTTACTAGCGGAGAGTCGGATACGCAGTATTTT.

The genes are TRBV13 and TRBJ2-2, with D maybe TRBD2 (5 bases). The CDR3 length is 16 residues. The germline gives CDR1 PRHDT, CDR2 FYEKMQ (reference sequence). Deletions cut 1 base from V and 1 base from J, with 10 bases between. The CDR3 DNA reads TGTGCCAGCAGCTTAGTCGTCGGGGAGAACACCGGGGAGCTGTTTTTT. Translating it yields CASSLVVGENTGELFF.

The rearrangement joins TRBV28 to TRBJ1-1; the match to TRBD1 covers 9 bases. The CDR3 length is 17 residues. The J segment lost 3 bases and the V segment lost 1 base, leaving 9 bases of the junction unmatched. CDR1 MDHEN and CDR2 SYDVKM come from the germline V gene. The CDR3 nucleotides are TGTGCCAGCAGTTTATATCTTTCCAGGACAGGGGACACTGAAGCTTTCTTT. Translated, it gives CASSLYLSRTGDTEAFF. Combining the CDR3 with reference TRBV28 and TRBJ1-1 gives the whole variable domain DVKVTQSSRYLVKRTGEKVFLECVQDMDHENMFWYRQDPGLGLRLIYFSYDVKMKEKGDIPEGYSVSREKKERFSLILESASTNQTSMYLCASSLYLSRTGDTEAFFGQGTRLTVV.

The chain couples TRBV7-9 to TRBJ2-2; a weak D match, TRBD2 (6 bases). The CDR3 is 15 amino acids. Trimming took 1 base from V and 6 from J, leaving 12 bases between them. Germline lookup yields CDR1 SEHNR and CDR2 FQNEAQ (reference sequence). CDR3 loop: CASSLVLARAGELFF. DNA of the CDR3: TGTGCCAGCAGCTTAGTCCTAGCGCGAGCCGGGGAGCTGTTTTTT. The whole variable domain, remainder taken from reference TRBV7-9 and TRBJ2-2, is DTGVSQNPRHKITKRGQNVTFRCDPISEHNRLYWYRQTLGQGPEFLTYFQNEAQLEKSRLLSDRFSAERPKGSFSTLEIQRTEQGDSAMYLCASSLVLARAGELFFGEGSRLTVL.